Presented here are 31 T cell receptor beta chains from one specimen sequenced in a study of blood T cell repertoires in COVID-19 (dated by TCRdb to about 2020). The library was obtained by the immunoSEQ multiplex PCR assay. The clones in this table, taken by TCRdb from immuneACCESS, are in-frame only. Not every clone is retained; where verified, under half of the shortfall comes from an unresolved V gene, and the cause of the rest is unknown. The table for this sample lists 200,000 to 300,000 clones; 84% of them were counted only once. Together, the top ten hold more than 4% of the sample. Sequencing was carried out using peripheral blood. The receptors shown here come from a man aged 50 to 60 with acute or convalescent COVID-19.

The chain carries TRBV9 and TRBJ2-7; TRBD2 agrees at 12 bases. Looked up from germline, CDR1 is SGDLS and CDR2 is YYNGEE. CDR3 size: 16 residues. V gave up 2 bases and J gave up 2 bases; unmatched junction bases: 5. The chain's CDR3 is CASSVGPSGGAYEQYF. The DNA for the CDR3 is TGTGCCAGCAGCGTGGGGCCTAGCGGGGGGGCCTACGAGCAGTACTTC.

The V gene is TRBV5-4, the J gene TRBJ2-2; TRBD2 aligns across 8 bases. This CDR3 has 15 amino acids. CDR1 SGHNT and CDR2 YYREEE come from the germline V gene (reference sequence). After removal of 5 bases from V and 0 bases from J, the junction contained 3 bases not matched to a gene. This CDR3 is CASSTSGPNTGELFF. DNA of the CDR3: TGTGCCAGCAGTACTAGCGGCCCGAACACCGGGGAGCTGTTTTTT.

This clone was picked up a small number of times. J is TRBJ2-1 and V is TRBV5-5, with unresolved D. Trimming removed 4 bases from V and 0 bases from J, with 14 bases in between. The CDR3 consists of 16 residues. The germline V gene has CDR1 SGHKS and CDR2 YYEKEE (reference sequence). The CDR3 nucleotides are TGTGCCAGCAGCCCCGAGGCGGTGAGCTCCTACAATGAGCAGTTCTTC. This codes for CASSPEAVSSYNEQFF.

This rearrangement joins TRBV7-2 to TRBJ2-1; no definite D call. The CDR3 has 16 residues. Germline loops: CDR1 SGHTA, CDR2 FQGNSA. The V gene lost 1 base and the J gene lost 0 bases, with 10 bases spanning the gap. CDR3 coding DNA: TGTGCCAGCAGCTTAGTAGCTAGTAGCTCCTACAATGAGCAGTTCTTC. It translates to CASSLVASSSYNEQFF.

V is TRBV15 and J is TRBJ2-4; 8 positions match TRBD1. Per the germline V gene, CDR1 is LNHNV and CDR2 is YYDKDF (reference sequence). CDR3 length: 18 residues. J lost 0 bases, V lost 7 bases, and 14 bases had no gene match. This CDR3 is CATNAGTGRFLAKNIQYF. The CDR3 DNA follows: TGTGCCACCAATGCCGGGACAGGCCGATTTCTAGCCAAAAACATTCAGTACTTC. The full variable domain, completed using reference TRBV15 and TRBJ2-4, is DAMVIQNPRYQVTQFGKPVTLSCSQTLNHNVMYWYQQKSSQAPKLLFHYYDKDFNNEADTPDNFQSRRPNTSFCFLDIRSPGLGDTAMYLCATNAGTGRFLAKNIQYFGAGTRLSVL.

The V gene is TRBV10-2, the J gene TRBJ2-2; TRBD2 matches at 8 bases. After removal of 7 bases from V and 6 bases from J, the junction contained 10 bases not matched to a gene. CDR1 is WSHSY and CDR2 is SAAADI in the germline V gene. This CDR3 is built from 15 residues. The CDR3 protein is CASTDGRAGAGELFF. CDR3 DNA sequence: TGCGCCAGCACGGACGGGAGGGCCGGGGCCGGGGAGCTGTTTTTT.

J is TRBJ2-3 and V is TRBV5-4; 11 positions match TRBD2. The junction had 13 bases not matched to a gene; V was cut back by 9 bases and J by 7 bases. CDR3 size: 15 residues. Looked up from germline, CDR1 is SGHNT and CDR2 is YYREEE (reference sequence). The CDR3, as DNA: TGTGCCACCCTATTGACTAGCGGGACCCTAAATACGCAGTATTTT. This codes for CATLLTSGTLNTQYF.

This rearrangement joins TRBV7-2 to TRBJ2-7; no definite D call. Trimming pared 5 bases from V and 3 bases from J, leaving 8 bases between. The CDR3 spans 12 residues. Germline values: CDR1 SGHTA, CDR2 FQGNSA. CDR3 residues: CASSAVGYEQYF. The CDR3 nucleotides read TGTGCCAGCAGCGCGGTTGGCTACGAGCAGTACTTC.

CDR3 protein: CASSDWGDSGQPQHF. The CDR3 DNA sequence: TGTGCCAGCAGCGACTGGGGGGACTCGGGTCAGCCCCAGCATTTT. The chain has TRBV3-1 (or the pseudogene TRBV3-2) and TRBJ1-5, with TRBD1 as a possible D gene (5 bases). CDR1 and CDR2 from the germline V gene are LGHDT and YNNKEL (reference sequence). The length of the CDR3 is 15 residues. V lost 5 bases, J lost 6 bases, and 17 bases lay in between.

This chain uses TRBV11-3 with TRBJ2-7; the D gene is possibly TRBD2 (6 bases). The CDR3 has 15 amino acids. The V end was cut by 4 bases, the J end by 3 bases, with 16 bases between. Germline values: CDR1 SGHNT, CDR2 YENEEA. The CDR3 loop is CASSSPGVGIYEQYF. In DNA, the CDR3 is TGTGCCAGCAGCTCACCGGGAGTGGGCATCTACGAGCAGTACTTC. Drawing the rest from reference TRBV11-3 and TRBJ2-7, the complete variable domain is EAGVVQSPRYKIIEKKQPVAFWCNPISGHNTLYWYLQNLGQGPELLIRYENEEAVDDSQLPKDRFSAERLKGVDSTLKIQPAELGDSAVYLCASSSPGVGIYEQYFGPGTRLTVT.

This chain joins TRBV27 and TRBJ1-1; 7 bases fit TRBD1. There are 15 residues in the CDR3. CDR1 MNHEY and CDR2 SMNVEV come from the germline V gene (reference sequence). With 3 bases clipped from V and 0 bases from J, the junction kept 4 bases outside the gene matches. CDR3 bases: TGTGCCAGCAGTTTTGCCAGGGGGATGAACACTGAAGCTTTCTTT. This sequence encodes CASSFARGMNTEAFF.

The chain uses TRBV18 and TRBJ2-5; 11 nucleotides agree with TRBD2. V lost 5 bases, J lost 3 bases, and 11 bases stayed unmatched. Germline CDR1 and CDR2: KGHSH and LQKENI. The CDR3 spans 17 residues. CDR3 sequence reads: CASSMRTSGRQEETQYF. In DNA, the CDR3 is TGTGCCAGCTCAATGCGGACTAGCGGGCGTCAGGAAGAGACCCAGTACTTC.

The chain carries TRBV5-6 and TRBJ2-2; D remains ambiguous. This CDR3 has 14 amino acids. Germline V gene lookup returns CDR1 SGHDT and CDR2 YYEEEE. V was shortened by 0 bases and J by 1 base, with 4 bases between the two germline ends. DNA for the CDR3: TGTGCCAGCAGCTTGGCCTTGAACACCGGGGAGCTGTTTTTT. Translated: CASSLALNTGELFF.

This sequence joins TRBV29-1 and TRBJ2-7, with TRBD1 matching over 7 bases. CDR1 and CDR2 from the germline V gene are SQVTM and ANQGSEA. V was clipped by 6 bases and J by 1 base; unmatched bases: 0. The CDR3 has 11 residues. In DNA, the CDR3 is TGCAGCGTGGGACAGTCCTACGAGCAGTACTTC. Amino acid sequence: CSVGQSYEQYF.

Only one count was recorded for this clone. The chain employs TRBV5-1 and TRBJ2-5, with 7 bases that match TRBD1. The CDR3 has 14 residues. V lost 4 bases and J lost 4; bases outside the gene matches: 7. CDR1 is SGHRS and CDR2 is YFSETQ in the germline V gene. CDR3: CASSPDRVRETQYF. The DNA of the CDR3 is TGCGCCAGCAGCCCCGACAGGGTTCGAGAGACCCAGTACTTC.

Regarding this clone: At one end the junction does not follow the germline gene, possibly because of a read error. V is TRBV7-7 and J is TRBJ2-3, with 10 bases identical to TRBD2. This CDR3 is built from 15 residues. Looked up from germline, CDR1 is SSHAT and CDR2 is FNYEAQ (reference sequence). The CDR3 loop reads CASSSLAGVPDTQYF. DNA for the CDR3: TGTGCTAGCAGCTCTCTAGCGGGAGTCCCAGATACGCAGTATTTT.

The chain combines TRBV12-3 or TRBV12-4 with TRBJ1-1, with D unclear. The CDR3 has 12 amino acids. V lost 7 bases and J lost 4, with 10 bases in between. DNA of the CDR3: TGTGCCAGCAACGGATGGAGCACTGAAGCTTTCTTT. Its translation: CASNGWSTEAFF.

The chain links TRBV4-1 to TRBJ2-7; TRBD2 agrees at 7 bases. Germline V gene lookup returns CDR1 MGHRA and CDR2 YSYEKL. The CDR3 extends over 14 amino acids. The V segment lost 1 base and the J segment 3 bases; nucleotides outside the gene matches: 3. CDR3 DNA sequence: TGCGCCAGCAGCCAAGGGGAGGGAGACTACGAGCAGTACTTC. This encodes CASSQGEGDYEQYF.

The V gene is TRBV11-1, the J gene TRBJ1-1, with TRBD1 matching 9 bases. Germline loops: CDR1 SGHAT, CDR2 FQDESV (reference sequence). This CDR3 contains 16 residues. The junction had 7 bases not matched to a gene; V was cut back by 5 bases and J by 0 bases. Written as DNA, the CDR3 is TGTGCCAGCAGCCCTCGGACAGGGGCTTTGAACACTGAAGCTTTCTTT. Translating it yields CASSPRTGALNTEAFF.

The chain employs TRBV7-9 and TRBJ2-5; 10 bases line up with TRBD1. The CDR3 contains 16 residues. Trimming removed 4 bases from V and 0 bases from J; junction bases left unmatched: 5. Germline lookup yields CDR1 SEHNR and CDR2 FQNEAQ (reference sequence). The chain's CDR3 is CASSSVDRGYQETQYF. The CDR3, as DNA: TGTGCCAGCAGCTCCGTGGACAGGGGGTACCAAGAGACCCAGTACTTC.

The chain has TRBV27 and TRBJ1-1, with TRBD1 identical over 7 bases. The CDR3 length is 16 residues. The V gene end was trimmed by 5 bases and the J gene end by 1 base; junction bases not matched to a gene: 10. CDR1 and CDR2 (germline): MNHEY, SMNVEV (reference sequence). Here the CDR3 reads CASSPSRTGGNTEAFF. The CDR3 region has the DNA TGTGCCAGCAGTCCCAGCAGGACAGGTGGGAACACTGAAGCTTTCTTT.

The rearrangement uses TRBV6-5 and TRBJ2-3; 9 bases fit TRBD1. Germline-derived CDR1 and CDR2 are MNHEY and SVGAGI. V lost 6 bases, J lost 5 bases, and 6 bases stayed unmatched. CDR3 size: 14 residues. In DNA, the CDR3 is TGTGCCAGCAGACCGGGACAGGGCATAGATACGCAGTATTTT. It codes for CASRPGQGIDTQYF.

V usage is TRBV6-2 or TRBV6-3 and J usage is TRBJ2-5; TRBD1 might be the D (6 bases). The V end was cut by 6 bases, the J end by 2 bases, with 25 bases between. The germline V gene encodes CDR1 MNHEY and CDR2 SVGEGT. The CDR3 covers 18 residues. The CDR3 DNA follows: TGTGCCAGCAGCTGGGATCCCATCGAGACAGGCGCTCAAGAGACCCAGTACTTC. Translation gives CASSWDPIETGAQETQYF.

This clone has a single count. The chain links TRBV19 to TRBJ2-1; D unresolved. This CDR3 is 12 amino acids long. In germline, CDR1 is LNHDA, CDR2 SQIVND (reference sequence). V was shortened by 4 bases and J by 4 bases, with 5 bases between the two germline ends. CDR3 amino acids: CASSSRYNEQFF. In nucleotides, the CDR3 is TGTGCCAGTAGTAGCCGGTACAATGAGCAGTTCTTC.

This clone was counted only a few times. The V call is TRBV28, the J call TRBJ2-5; possibly TRBD1 for D (5 bases). The CDR3 loop spans 14 amino acids. Per the germline V gene, CDR1 is MDHEN and CDR2 is SYDVKM. V was pared by 3 bases and J by 5 bases, with 13 bases between. CDR3: CASSFQGLWETQYF. The CDR3 bases are TGTGCCAGCAGTTTTCAGGGCCTGTGGGAGACCCAGTACTTC.

This chain connects TRBV27 to TRBJ1-2, with 9 bases lining up with TRBD1. V lost 5 bases and J lost 7; bases outside the gene matches: 17. The V gene's germline CDR1 is MNHEY and CDR2 SMNVEV (reference sequence). This CDR3 region has 17 residues. As DNA, the CDR3 is TGTGCCAGCAGTCTACAGGGGGCAAAGGTGTATACCCGTGGCTACACCTTC. It encodes CASSLQGAKVYTRGYTF.

This clone was seen once. The chain carries TRBV6-4 and TRBJ1-2, with TRBD1 matching 9 bases. Germline trimming cut 3 bases from V and 11 bases from J; bases unmatched to any gene: 7. This CDR3 comprises 13 residues. CDR1 MRHNA and CDR2 SNTAGT come from the germline V gene. CDR3 DNA: TGTGCCAGCAGTGAGAGCCGGGACAGGGAGTACACCTTC. This sequence encodes CASSESRDREYTF.

In regard to this clone: The sample has other DNA sequences that encode this CDR3 too. The rearrangement joins TRBV7-9 to TRBJ2-7; 8 bases fit TRBD1. CDR3 length: 14 amino acids. The trim removed 1 base at V and 3 bases at J, leaving 2 bases unmatched. Germline CDR1 is SEHNR and CDR2 is FQNEAQ (reference sequence). This CDR3 reads CASSLGTGIYEQYF. CDR3 DNA sequence: TGTGCCAGCAGCTTAGGGACAGGGATCTACGAGCAGTACTTC.

The V and J genes are TRBV25-1 and TRBJ1-2; tentative D call: TRBD1 (6 bases). The V gene lost 1 base and the J gene lost 0 bases, with 12 bases spanning the gap. The germline CDR1 and CDR2 sequences are MGHDK and SYGVNS. The CDR3 extends over 16 amino acids. The CDR3 nucleotides are TGTGCCAGCAGTGAATCGGGACACCGAGCTAACTATGGCTACACCTTC. Its protein product is CASSESGHRANYGYTF.

This clone was observed a single time. The rearrangement links TRBV5-4 to TRBJ1-6; 7 bases are shared with TRBD1. This CDR3 has 14 amino acids. Losses at the gene ends were 3 bases for V and 6 bases for J; bases not matched to a gene: 3. Germline CDR1 SGHNT, CDR2 YYREEE (reference sequence). The CDR3 protein is CASSSRDSNSPLHF. CDR3 sequence (DNA): TGTGCCAGCAGCTCCCGGGACAGTAATTCACCCCTCCACTTT.

This clone has just one count. This chain connects TRBV4-1 to TRBJ2-1, with D perhaps matching TRBD2 (6 bases). Trimming shortened V by 2 bases and J by 5 bases, and 16 bases separated the two germline ends. The CDR3 is made up of 16 amino acids. CDR1 is MGHRA, CDR2 YSYEKL, per germline. As DNA, the CDR3 is TGCGCCAGCAGCCAAATCGGGAGAGGCCGCGACAATGAGCAGTTCTTC. Translating it yields CASSQIGRGRDNEQFF.